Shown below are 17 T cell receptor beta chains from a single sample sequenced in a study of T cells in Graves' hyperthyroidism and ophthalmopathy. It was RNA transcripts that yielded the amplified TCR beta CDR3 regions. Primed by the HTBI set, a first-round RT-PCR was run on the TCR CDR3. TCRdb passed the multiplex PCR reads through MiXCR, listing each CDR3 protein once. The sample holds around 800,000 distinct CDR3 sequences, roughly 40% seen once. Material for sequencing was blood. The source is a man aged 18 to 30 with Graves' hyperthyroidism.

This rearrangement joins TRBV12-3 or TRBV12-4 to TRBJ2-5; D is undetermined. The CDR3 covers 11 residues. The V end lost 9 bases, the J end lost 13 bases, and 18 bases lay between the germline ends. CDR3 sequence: CASSKSAHRYF. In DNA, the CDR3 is TGTGCCAGTTCTAAGTCGGCCCACCGGTACTTC.

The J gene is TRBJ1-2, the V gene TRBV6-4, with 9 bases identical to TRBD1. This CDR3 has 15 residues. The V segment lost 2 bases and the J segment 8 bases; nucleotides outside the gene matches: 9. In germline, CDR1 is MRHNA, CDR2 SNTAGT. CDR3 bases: TGTGCCAGCAGTGACCCCGGGACAGGGTTCTACGGCTACACCTTC. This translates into CASSDPGTGFYGYTF.

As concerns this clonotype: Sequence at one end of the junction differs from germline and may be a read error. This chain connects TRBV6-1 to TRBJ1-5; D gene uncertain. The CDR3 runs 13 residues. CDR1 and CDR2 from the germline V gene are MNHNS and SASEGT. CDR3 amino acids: CASSGFLNQLQHF. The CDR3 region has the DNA TGTGCCAGCAGCGGCTTTCTAAATCAGCTCCAGCATTTT.

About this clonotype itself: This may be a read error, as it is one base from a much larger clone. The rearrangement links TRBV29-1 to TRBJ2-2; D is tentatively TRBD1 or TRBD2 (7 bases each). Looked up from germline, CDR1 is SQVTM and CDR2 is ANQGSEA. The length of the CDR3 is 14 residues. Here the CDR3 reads CSVDREGNTGELSF. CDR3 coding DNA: TGCAGCGTCGACAGGGAGGGGAACACCGGGGAGCTGTCTTTT.

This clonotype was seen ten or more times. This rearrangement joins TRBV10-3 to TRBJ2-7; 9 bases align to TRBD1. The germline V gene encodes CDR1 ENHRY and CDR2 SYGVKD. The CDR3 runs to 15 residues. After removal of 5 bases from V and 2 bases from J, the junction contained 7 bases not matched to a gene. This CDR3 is CAISSLRDRAYEQYF. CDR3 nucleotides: TGTGCCATCAGTTCCCTACGGGACAGGGCCTACGAGCAGTACTTC.

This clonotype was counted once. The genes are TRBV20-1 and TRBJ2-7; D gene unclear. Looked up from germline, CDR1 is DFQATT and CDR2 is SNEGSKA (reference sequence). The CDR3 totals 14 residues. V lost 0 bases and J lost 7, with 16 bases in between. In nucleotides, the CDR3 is TGCAGTGCTAGAGATCTGGGGAACACCGGGGAGCAGTACTTC. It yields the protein CSARDLGNTGEQYF.

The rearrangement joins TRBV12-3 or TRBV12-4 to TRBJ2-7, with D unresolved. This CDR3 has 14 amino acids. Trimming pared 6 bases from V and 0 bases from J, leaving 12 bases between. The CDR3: CASSRRIGSYEQYF. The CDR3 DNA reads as TGTGCCAGCAGCCGTAGGATAGGCTCCTACGAGCAGTACTTC.

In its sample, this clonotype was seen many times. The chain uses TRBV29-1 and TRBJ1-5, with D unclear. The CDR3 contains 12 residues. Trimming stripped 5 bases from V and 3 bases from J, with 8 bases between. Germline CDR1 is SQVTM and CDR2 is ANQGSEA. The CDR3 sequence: CSVRDINQPQHF. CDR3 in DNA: TGCAGCGTTAGGGATATCAATCAGCCCCAGCATTTT.

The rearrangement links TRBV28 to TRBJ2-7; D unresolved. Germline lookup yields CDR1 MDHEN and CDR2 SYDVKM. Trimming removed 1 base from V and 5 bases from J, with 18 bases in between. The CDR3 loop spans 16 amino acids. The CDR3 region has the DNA TGTGCCAGCAGTTTATACGCGGCAAGGCTCCCGAACGAGCAGTACTTC. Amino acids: CASSLYAARLPNEQYF.

Here the CDR3 DNA reads TGTGCCAGCAGTTACTCTCCTGGAGGGCCCTACGAGCAGTACTTC. Translating gives CASSYSPGGPYEQYF. V is TRBV6-5 and J is TRBJ2-7, with a possible D match to TRBD2 (6 bases). Germline V CDR1 and CDR2: MNHEY, SVGAGI. V was pared by 0 bases and J by 2 bases, with 11 bases between. There are 15 residues in the CDR3.

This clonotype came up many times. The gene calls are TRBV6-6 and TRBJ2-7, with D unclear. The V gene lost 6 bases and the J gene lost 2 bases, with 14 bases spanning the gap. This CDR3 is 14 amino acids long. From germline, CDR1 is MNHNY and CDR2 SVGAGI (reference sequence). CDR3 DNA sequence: TGTGCCAGCAGCCGCATCGACTCGACCTACGAGCAGTACTTC. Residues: CASSRIDSTYEQYF.

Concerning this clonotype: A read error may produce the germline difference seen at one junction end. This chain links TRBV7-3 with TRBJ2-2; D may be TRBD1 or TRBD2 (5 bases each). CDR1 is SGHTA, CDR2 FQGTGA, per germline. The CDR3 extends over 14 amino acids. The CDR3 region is CASSPIEGPGELFF. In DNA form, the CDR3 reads TGCGCCAGCAGCCCGATCGAGGGGCCCGGGGAGCTGTTTTTT.

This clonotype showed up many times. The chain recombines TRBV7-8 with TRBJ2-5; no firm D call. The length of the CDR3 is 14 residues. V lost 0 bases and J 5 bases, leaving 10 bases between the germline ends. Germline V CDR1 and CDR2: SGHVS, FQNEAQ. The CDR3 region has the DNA TGTGCCAGCAGCTTAGCGTGGGTCAGGGAGACCCAGTACTTC. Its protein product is CASSLAWVRETQYF. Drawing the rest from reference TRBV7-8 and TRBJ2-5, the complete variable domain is GAGVSQSPRYKVAKRGQDVALRCDPISGHVSLFWYQQALGQGPEFLTYFQNEAQLDKSGLPSDRFFAERPEGSVSTLKIQRTQQEDSAVYLCASSLAWVRETQYFGPGTRLLVL.

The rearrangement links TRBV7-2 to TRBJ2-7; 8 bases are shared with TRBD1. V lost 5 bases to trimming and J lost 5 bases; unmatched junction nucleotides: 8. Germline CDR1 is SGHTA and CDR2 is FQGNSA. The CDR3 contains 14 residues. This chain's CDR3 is CASSRGTGRDEQYF. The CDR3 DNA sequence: TGTGCCAGCAGCCGCGGGACAGGAAGAGACGAGCAGTACTTC.

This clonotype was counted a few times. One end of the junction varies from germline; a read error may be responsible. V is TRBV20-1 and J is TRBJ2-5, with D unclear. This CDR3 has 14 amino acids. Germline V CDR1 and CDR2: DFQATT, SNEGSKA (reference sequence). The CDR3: CSSQAGDLQKTQYF. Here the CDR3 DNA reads TGCAGTTCCCAAGCAGGCGATCTCCAAAAGACCCAGTACTTC.

The CDR3 DNA reads as TGTGCCAGCAGCTTAAAGGGGCAGGGAGAAAATTCACCCCTCCACTTT. Its protein product is CASSLKGQGENSPLHF. The chain combines TRBV7-3 with TRBJ1-6; maybe TRBD1 (5 bases). The CDR3 runs to 16 residues. The V end lost 1 base, the J end lost 7 bases, and 14 bases lay between the germline ends. Germline V lookup: CDR1 SGHTA, CDR2 FQGTGA.

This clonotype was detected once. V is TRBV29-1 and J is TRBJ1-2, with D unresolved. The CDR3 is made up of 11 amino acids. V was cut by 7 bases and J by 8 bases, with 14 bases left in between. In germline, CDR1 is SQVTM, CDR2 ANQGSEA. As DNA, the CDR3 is TGCAGCGCCCGACGGGGAGTGGGCTACACCTTC. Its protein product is CSARRGVGYTF.